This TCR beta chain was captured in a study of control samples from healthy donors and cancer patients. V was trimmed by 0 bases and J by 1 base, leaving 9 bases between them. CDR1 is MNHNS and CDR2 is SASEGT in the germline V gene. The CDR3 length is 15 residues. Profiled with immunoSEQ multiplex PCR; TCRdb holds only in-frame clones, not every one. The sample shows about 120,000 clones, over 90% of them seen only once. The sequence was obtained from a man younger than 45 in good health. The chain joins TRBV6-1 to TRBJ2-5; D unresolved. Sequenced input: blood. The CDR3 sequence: CASSEANTAQETQYF. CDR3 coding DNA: TGTGCCAGCAGTGAAGCCAATACAGCCCAAGAGACCCAGTACTTC.